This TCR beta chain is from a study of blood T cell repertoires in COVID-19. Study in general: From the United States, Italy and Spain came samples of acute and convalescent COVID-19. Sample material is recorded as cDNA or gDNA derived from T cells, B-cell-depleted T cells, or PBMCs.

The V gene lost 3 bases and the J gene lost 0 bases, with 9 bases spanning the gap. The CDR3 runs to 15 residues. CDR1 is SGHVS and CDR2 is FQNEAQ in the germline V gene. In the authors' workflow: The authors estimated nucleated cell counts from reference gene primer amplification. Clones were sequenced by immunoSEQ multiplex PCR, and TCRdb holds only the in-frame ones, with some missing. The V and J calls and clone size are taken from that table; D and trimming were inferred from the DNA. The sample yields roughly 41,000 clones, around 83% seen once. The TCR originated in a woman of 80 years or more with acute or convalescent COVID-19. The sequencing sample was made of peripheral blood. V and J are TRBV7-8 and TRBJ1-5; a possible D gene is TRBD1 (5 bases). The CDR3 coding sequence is TGTGCCAGCAGCTTGACAGTTACTAGCAATCAGCCCCAGCATTTT. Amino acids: CASSLTVTSNQPQHF.